Below are 29 T cell receptor beta chains sequenced from a single sample in a study of blood T cell repertoires in COVID-19. Libraries were prepared by immunoSEQ multiplex PCR; TCRdb keeps only in-frame clonotypes and omits some of them. The repertoire holds around 460,000 clones, with around 90% as singletons. Sequenced material: peripheral blood. These receptors were obtained from a man between 18 and 35 years old with COVID-19, enrolled during active disease.

V and J are TRBV7-8 and TRBJ2-7, with 7 positions matching TRBD1. There are 14 residues in the CDR3. Germline V gene lookup returns CDR1 SGHVS and CDR2 FQNEAQ. V was clipped by 5 bases and J by 3 bases; unmatched bases: 7. The chain's CDR3 is CASSHNRGNYEQYF. The CDR3 DNA reads as TGTGCCAGCAGCCATAACAGGGGAAACTACGAGCAGTACTTC.

The chain recombines TRBV5-1 with TRBJ2-7; D may be TRBD1 (5 bases). CDR3 length: 15 residues. CDR1 and CDR2 (germline): SGHRS, YFSETQ. Deletions cut 0 bases from V and 4 bases from J, with 14 bases between. The CDR3 bases are TGCGCCAGCAGCTTGGGACAGAAAAGGCGTTACGAGCAGTACTTC. Translated, it gives CASSLGQKRRYEQYF.

The chain is built from TRBV18 and TRBJ1-1, with 8 bases lining up with TRBD1. V was clipped by 3 bases and J by 6 bases; unmatched bases: 6. Germline loops: CDR1 KGHSH, CDR2 LQKENI. This CDR3 comprises 14 residues. CDR3 region: CASSPDRVQAEAFF. The DNA of the CDR3 is TGTGCCAGCTCACCGGACAGGGTCCAGGCTGAAGCTTTCTTT.

This chain connects TRBV29-1 to TRBJ2-1; 9 bases are a match to TRBD1. With V trimmed by 1 base and J by 7 bases, 26 bases remained unmatched. From germline, CDR1 is SQVTM and CDR2 ANQGSEA. CDR3 length: 21 residues. CDR3 region: CSVEGEMVGLQGAKWENEQFF. In DNA, the CDR3 is TGCAGCGTTGAAGGGGAAATGGTAGGATTACAGGGGGCGAAATGGGAAAATGAGCAGTTCTTC.

In the case of this clone: Distinct nucleotide sequences in the sample also encode this CDR3. The chain links TRBV6-5 to TRBJ1-6, with D possibly TRBD1 on 5 matching bases. V lost 2 bases, J lost 10 bases, and 9 bases lay in between. This CDR3 is 13 amino acids long. Germline V lookup: CDR1 MNHEY, CDR2 SVGAGI. CDR3 coding DNA: TGTGCCAGCAGTTACAGGGGAGGGTCACCCCTCCACTTT. Protein sequence: CASSYRGGSPLHF.

The V gene is TRBV4-1, the J gene TRBJ1-1; possibly TRBD1 for D (5 bases). The ends were cut back, 2 bases at V and 0 bases at J, with 10 bases in the middle. The CDR3 has 15 residues. Germline V gives CDR1 MGHRA, CDR2 YSYEKL. Here the CDR3 reads CASSQNRGMNTEAFF. The CDR3 coding sequence is TGCGCCAGCAGCCAAAACCGGGGGATGAACACTGAAGCTTTCTTT.

This sequence joins TRBV30 and TRBJ1-2; D remains unclear. Per the germline V gene, CDR1 is GTSNPN and CDR2 is SVGIG (reference sequence). Between the trimmed V and J ends, which lost 1 base and 6 bases, there was a span of 9 bases. CDR3 length: 12 residues. This CDR3 is CAWSAGSDGYTF. In DNA, the CDR3 is TGTGCCTGGAGTGCAGGATCGGATGGCTACACCTTC.

The chain is built from TRBV2 and TRBJ1-5; possibly TRBD1 for D (5 bases). The CDR3 has 17 residues. Trimming left V 4 bases short and J 1 base short, with 17 bases between. CDR1 SNHLY and CDR2 FYNNEI come from the germline V gene. The CDR3 coding sequence is TGTGCCAGCAGTGTTCGGGGGAGCGGTCAGAGCAATCAGCCCCAGCATTTT. Protein: CASSVRGSGQSNQPQHF.

The chain carries TRBV4-2 and TRBJ2-3, with 8 bases that match TRBD2. This CDR3 is 20 amino acids long. Unmatched junction bases numbered 25, after V lost 6 bases and J lost 5 bases. Per the germline V gene, CDR1 is LGHNA and CDR2 is YNFKEQ. Written as DNA, the CDR3 is TGTGCCAGCAGATCGACGCGGGCTAGCGGGCCGACGGCCCGCTTAGATACGCAGTATTTT. Its protein is CASRSTRASGPTARLDTQYF.

Written as DNA, the CDR3 is TGTGCCAGTAGTTTGGACAGGGCCGGCGAGCAGTACTTC. Protein: CASSLDRAGEQYF. V gene TRBV19 combines with J gene TRBJ2-7; 8 bases align to TRBD1. This CDR3 is built from 13 residues. CDR1 is LNHDA and CDR2 is SQIVND in the germline V gene (reference sequence). Trimming cost V 5 bases and J 6 bases; bases outside gene matches: 6.

This clone showed up just once. V is TRBV30 and J is TRBJ1-5, with D tentatively TRBD1 (5 bases). CDR3 size: 13 residues. In germline, CDR1 is GTSNPN, CDR2 SVGIG (reference sequence). V shed 0 bases and J shed 3 bases, with 6 bases lying between them. CDR3 residues: CAWSVQDNQPQHF. CDR3 nucleotide sequence: TGTGCCTGGAGTGTACAGGACAATCAGCCCCAGCATTTT.

This rearrangement joins TRBV5-5 to TRBJ2-7; 7 bases are a match to TRBD1. This CDR3 region has 15 residues. The germline CDR1 and CDR2 sequences are SGHKS and YYEKEE (reference sequence). V lost 1 base to trimming and J lost 3 bases; unmatched junction nucleotides: 7. CDR3 residues: CASSLTRDRFYEQYF. CDR3 in DNA: TGTGCCAGCAGCTTGACCCGGGACAGATTCTACGAGCAGTACTTC.

This clone was observed a single time. The gene calls are TRBV5-8 and TRBJ1-1; D unresolved. The CDR3 contains 12 residues. Looked up from germline, CDR1 is SGHTS and CDR2 is YDEGEE. V was trimmed by 6 bases and J by 2 bases, leaving 8 bases between them. The CDR3 region has the DNA TGTGCCAGCACCTCAGAAAACACTGAAGCTTTCTTT. Its translation: CASTSENTEAFF.

CDR3 residues: CASSLTSGSLYEQYF. The CDR3 bases are TGCGCCAGCAGCCTTACTAGCGGGAGCCTCTACGAGCAGTACTTC. This chain links TRBV4-1 with TRBJ2-7, with 11 nucleotides matching TRBD2. Per the germline V gene, CDR1 is MGHRA and CDR2 is YSYEKL. CDR3 size: 15 residues. With V trimmed by 4 bases and J by 3 bases, 5 bases remained unmatched.

The rearrangement joins TRBV5-1 to TRBJ2-1, with 8 bases matching TRBD2. J was trimmed by 8 bases and V by 1 base; bases with no gene match: 11. The CDR3 totals 16 residues. Germline-derived CDR1 and CDR2 are SGHRS and YFSETQ. The CDR3 DNA reads as TGCGCCAGCAGCTTGTCAGGAGCGGGAGAGTGGGATGAGCAGTTCTTC. The encoded protein is CASSLSGAGEWDEQFF.

This chain joins TRBV3-1 (or the pseudogene TRBV3-2) and TRBJ2-2, with 12 positions matching TRBD1. Trimming took 4 bases from V and 7 from J; bases not matched to a gene: 4. The CDR3 extends over 15 amino acids. CDR1 is LGHDT, CDR2 YNNKEL, per germline (reference sequence). The DNA for the CDR3 is TGTGCCAGCAGCCGGGGACAGGGGGCCGTCGGGGAGCTGTTTTTT. Translation: CASSRGQGAVGELFF.

The V call is TRBV15, the J call TRBJ2-1; 10 nucleotides agree with TRBD2. V shed 4 bases, J shed 2 bases, and the junction held 5 bases outside the gene matches. The CDR3 is made up of 16 amino acids. Germline CDR1 is LNHNV and CDR2 is YYDKDF (reference sequence). The CDR3 sequence is CATSILAGGTYNEQFF. The DNA for the CDR3 is TGTGCCACCAGCATTTTAGCGGGAGGAACCTACAATGAGCAGTTCTTC. Together with reference TRBV15 and TRBJ2-1, the CDR3 gives the full variable domain: DAMVIQNPRYQVTQFGKPVTLSCSQTLNHNVMYWYQQKSSQAPKLLFHYYDKDFNNEADTPDNFQSRRPNTSFCFLDIRSPGLGDTAMYLCATSILAGGTYNEQFFGPGTRLTVL.

This clone was detected only once. The rearrangement joins TRBV24-1 to TRBJ2-5, with 8 bases matching TRBD1. V shed 3 bases and J 9 bases; nucleotides not matched to a gene: 2. CDR1 and CDR2 (germline): KGHDR, SFDVKD. The CDR3 has 12 residues. The CDR3 loop is CATSDPDRAQYF. The CDR3 DNA is TGTGCCACCAGTGATCCGGACAGGGCCCAGTACTTC.

The chain has TRBV19 and TRBJ1-3, with no clear D. The ends were cut back, 2 bases at V and 0 bases at J, with 8 bases in the middle. Germline CDR1 LNHDA, CDR2 SQIVND (reference sequence). The CDR3 runs to 15 residues. The CDR3 is CASSITAFSGNTIYF. Here the CDR3 DNA reads TGTGCCAGTAGTATAACTGCCTTCTCTGGAAACACCATATATTTT.

As to this clone: Other DNA sequences within the sample encode an identical CDR3. The chain uses TRBV12-3 or TRBV12-4 and TRBJ2-2, with D unclear. Trimming left V 3 bases short and J 8 bases short, with 4 bases between. The CDR3 spans 11 residues. CDR3 region: CASSFSGELFF. The CDR3 DNA sequence: TGTGCCAGCAGTTTTTCAGGGGAGCTGTTTTTT.

This clone was detected a few times. The genes are TRBV7-9 and TRBJ2-1; D might be TRBD2 (5 bases). V was shortened by 2 bases and J by 1 base, with 9 bases between the two germline ends. Germline assignment: CDR1 SEHNR and CDR2 FQNEAQ (reference sequence). The CDR3 extends over 15 amino acids. The CDR3 here is CASSLSLASYNEQFF. The CDR3 nucleotides are TGTGCCAGCAGCTTAAGCCTAGCATCCTACAATGAGCAGTTCTTC.

V gene TRBV21-1 combines with J gene TRBJ2-2; the table's TRBD1 call for D was not verified on the DNA. TRBV21-1 is designated a pseudogene. CDR3 size: 16 residues. The CDR3 DNA is TGTGCCAGCAGCAAAGGAGGACAGATGAACACCGGGGAGCTGTTTTTT. This sequence encodes CASSKGGQMNTGELFF.

Regarding this clone: Other DNA sequences within the sample encode an identical CDR3. The genes are TRBV4-1 and TRBJ2-7; TRBD2 matches at 7 bases. The CDR3 length is 15 residues. J was trimmed by 2 bases and V by 0 bases; bases with no gene match: 4. Germline CDR1 MGHRA, CDR2 YSYEKL. CDR3 protein: CASSQDPGGTYEQYF. The CDR3 nucleotides read TGCGCCAGCAGCCAAGACCCGGGGGGAACCTACGAGCAGTACTTC.

This chain joins TRBV29-1 and TRBJ1-2; D may be TRBD1 (5 bases). The germline V gene encodes CDR1 SQVTM and CDR2 ANQGSEA. The CDR3 sequence is 12 residues long. The V and J ends lost 4 bases and 4 bases respectively, with 10 bases between them. The CDR3 DNA sequence: TGCAGCGTTGTGGGGGGACTCTATGGCTACACCTTC. Encoded protein: CSVVGGLYGYTF.

The chain carries TRBV29-1 and TRBJ2-3; D may be TRBD1 (5 bases). V lost 3 bases to trimming and J lost 4 bases, with 11 bases between them. The CDR3 has 13 residues. Germline CDR1 reads SQVTM; CDR2 reads ANQGSEA. The CDR3 DNA reads TGCAGCGTTGACGGGCAGGGCTCAGATACGCAGTATTTT. This encodes CSVDGQGSDTQYF.

This chain links TRBV13 with TRBJ1-2; D call uncertain. Trimming stripped 1 base from V and 5 bases from J, with 8 bases between. The CDR3 runs 13 residues. Germline CDR1 reads PRHDT; CDR2 reads FYEKMQ (reference sequence). CDR3 loop: CASSLEFRYGYTF. CDR3 DNA sequence: TGTGCCAGCAGCTTAGAGTTCCGGTATGGCTACACCTTC.

The chain is built from TRBV2 and TRBJ1-5; D is unclear. Germline V gene data show CDR1 as SNHLY and CDR2 as FYNNEI. Trimming shortened V by 6 bases and J by 4 bases, and 10 bases separated the two germline ends. This CDR3 has 13 residues. The CDR3 region is CASRLRGNQPQHF. CDR3 DNA: TGTGCCAGCAGGCTCAGAGGGAATCAGCCCCAGCATTTT.

The chain is built from TRBV6-1 and TRBJ2-3; 7 bases line up with TRBD2. J gave up 1 base and V 2 bases, and 3 bases lay outside the gene matches. Looked up from germline, CDR1 is MNHNS and CDR2 is SASEGT. CDR3 length: 15 residues. In DNA form, the CDR3 reads TGTGCCAGCAGTGAAACGGGAGGCGGCACAGATACGCAGTATTTT. This encodes CASSETGGGTDTQYF.

The chain employs TRBV4-1 and TRBJ2-2; 7 nucleotides agree with TRBD1. The V gene end was trimmed by 0 bases and the J gene end by 7 bases; junction bases not matched to a gene: 5. This CDR3 region has 15 residues. From germline, CDR1 is MGHRA and CDR2 YSYEKL. The CDR3 loop reads CASSQDGQEDGELFF. DNA of the CDR3: TGCGCCAGCAGCCAAGACGGACAGGAGGACGGGGAGCTGTTTTTT.